This TCR beta chain was profiled in a study of T cells after posttransplantation cyclophosphamide. Findings of the study overall: Later post-transplant blood repertoires were often dominated by donor CD8+ memory clones. Recipient CMV seropositivity and CMV reactivation strongly tracked TRB clonality.

Profiled with immunoSEQ multiplex PCR; TCRdb holds only in-frame clones, not every one. The sample includes tens of thousands of clones, about 90% of them seen just once. Points on this clone: Its antigen is still unknown.

Trimming at V came to 3 bases and at J to 0 bases, leaving 3 bases not matched to a gene. The length of the CDR3 is 14 residues. Germline V gives CDR1 SQVTM, CDR2 ANQGSEA. This receptor was taken from a woman in her forties or fifties in good health and a related stem cell transplant donor. The chain combines TRBV29-1 with TRBJ1-1; 8 nucleotides match TRBD1. The specimen was PBMCs. The CDR3 DNA sequence: TGCAGCGTTGAGACAGGGGAGATGAACACTGAAGCTTTCTTT. Its protein is CSVETGEMNTEAFF.